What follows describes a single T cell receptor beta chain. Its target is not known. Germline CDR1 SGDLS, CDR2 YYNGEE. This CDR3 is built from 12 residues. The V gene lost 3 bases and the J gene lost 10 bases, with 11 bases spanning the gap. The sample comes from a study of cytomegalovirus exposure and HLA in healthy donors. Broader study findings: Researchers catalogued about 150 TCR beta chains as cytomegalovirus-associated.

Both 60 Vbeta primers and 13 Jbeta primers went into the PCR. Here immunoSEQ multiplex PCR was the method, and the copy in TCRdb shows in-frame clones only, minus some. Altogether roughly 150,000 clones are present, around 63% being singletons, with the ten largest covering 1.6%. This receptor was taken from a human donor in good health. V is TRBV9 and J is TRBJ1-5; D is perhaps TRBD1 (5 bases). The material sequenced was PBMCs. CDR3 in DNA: TGTGCCAGCAGCGCCTCCCAGGGACCCCAGCATTTT. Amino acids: CASSASQGPQHF.